Listed below are T cell receptor beta chains from one sample, sequenced in a study of T cells after yellow fever vaccination. Using its own MiXCR run on the 5' RACE reads, TCRdb lists one record per CDR3 protein. The table has 300,000 to 350,000 distinct CDR3 sequences, 3.5% to 4.5% seen once. Here the sequenced sample was PBMCs, taken 15 days after the yellow fever booster vaccination. All receptors derive from a man aged 18 to 30 who received the YFV17D yellow fever vaccine. Each CDR3 is given with its conserved first and last residue. D genes are given only for firm matches. Size values are once, few and many counts, or a class for expanded clones, and some rows have none.

>TRBV7-2|TRBD2|TRBJ2-3|few
CASSSFLAGAGDTQYF
TGTGCCAGCAGCTCCTTTCTAGCGGGGGCGGGAGATACGCAGTATTTT
>TRBV5-5|NA|TRBJ2-7|many
CASHRGSSPYEQYF
TGTGCCAGCCACCGGGGATCATCTCCCTACGAGCAGTACTTC
>TRBV5-1|NA|TRBJ2-1|few
CANLTDRRDNEQFF
TGCGCCAACCTTACTGACCGGAGAGACAATGAGCAGTTCTTC
>TRBV12-3/TRBV12-4|TRBD2|TRBJ2-1|few
CASSGWGVAGYNEQFF
TGTGCCAGCAGTGGCTGGGGGGTAGCGGGGTACAATGAGCAGTTCTTC
>TRBV20-1|TRBD1|TRBJ1-1|many
CSAPQGMGDTEAFF
TGCAGTGCTCCACAGGGGATGGGGGACACTGAAGCTTTCTTT
>TRBV2|TRBD1|TRBJ2-5|NA
CASSEIGTGQETQYF
TGTGCCAGCAGTGAGATCGGGACAGGCCAAGAGACCCAGTACTTC
>TRBV6-2/TRBV6-3|NA|TRBJ2-3|many
CASGLPWDTQYF
TGTGCCAGCGGTCTACCCTGGGATACGCAGTATTTT
>TRBV4-2|NA|TRBJ2-3|many
CASSQRTTPGTDTQYF
TGTGCCAGCAGCCAACGGACTACACCCGGCACAGATACGCAGTATTTT
>TRBV7-8|NA|TRBJ2-3|few
CASRSVRVGTDTQYF
TGTGCCAGCAGGTCCGTGCGGGTGGGCACAGATACGCAGTATTTT
>TRBV4-3|TRBD2|TRBJ2-2|few
CASSQGWLAGHSNTGELFF
TGCGCCAGCAGCCAAGGATGGCTAGCGGGGCATTCGAACACCGGGGAGCTGTTTTTT
>TRBV20-1|NA|TRBJ2-1|NA
CSGGGGPSSYNEQFF
TGCAGTGGTGGCGGGGGCCCGAGCTCCTACAATGAGCAGTTCTTC
>TRBV2|NA|TRBJ2-5|many
CATDRDQETQYF
TGTGCCACAGACAGAGACCAAGAGACCCAGTACTTC
>TRBV6-5|NA|TRBJ2-2|many
CASSPGSGRRNTGELFF
TGTGCCAGCAGTCCTGGGTCCGGGAGACGGAACACCGGGGAGCTGTTTTTT
>TRBV20-1|NA|TRBJ2-3|NA
CSARFRSTDTQYF
TGCAGTGCAAGGTTTCGGAGCACAGATACGCAGTATTTT
>TRBV25-1|NA|TRBJ2-6|many
CASSEYLGAGANVLTF
TGTGCCAGCAGTGAATATTTAGGGGCTGGGGCCAACGTCCTGACTTTC
>TRBV7-2|NA|TRBJ1-4|NA
CASSLGVSGTGEKLFF
TGTGCCAGCAGCTTAGGGGTATCGGGGACCGGTGAAAAACTGTTTTTT
>TRBV7-8|NA|TRBJ2-1|many
CASGGGGFYNEQFF
TGTGCCAGCGGAGGGGGCGGTTTTTACAATGAGCAGTTCTTC
>TRBV6-6|NA|TRBJ1-5|NA
CASTGQGEGRQPQHF
TGTGCCAGCACTGGGCAGGGAGAAGGTCGTCAGCCCCAGCATTTT
>TRBV4-2|NA|TRBJ2-6|few
CASSRPGQTSGANVLTF
TGTGCCAGCAGCCGGCCGGGACAAACCTCTGGGGCCAACGTCCTGACTTTC
>TRBV25-1|NA|TRBJ1-6|few
CAIHRENYSPLHF
TGTGCCATCCACAGGGAAAATTACTCACCCCTCCACTTT
>TRBV3-1|NA|TRBJ2-5|few
CASSQGRTDQETQYF
TGTGCCAGCAGCCAAGGGAGGACGGACCAAGAGACCCAGTACTTC
>TRBV5-1|TRBD1|TRBJ1-5|many
CARSTGKKGDQPQHF
TGCGCCAGATCGACAGGGAAAAAGGGGGATCAGCCCCAGCATTTT
>TRBV5-4|TRBD1|TRBJ2-3|NA
CASRRDRESDTQYF
TGTGCCAGCAGGCGGGACAGGGAGTCAGATACGCAGTATTTT
>TRBV7-2|NA|TRBJ2-5|few
CASSFGGDFQETQYF
TGTGCCAGCAGCTTTGGCGGGGACTTCCAAGAGACCCAGTACTTC
>TRBV7-6|TRBD1|TRBJ2-1|NA
CASSLSGQAPYNEQFF
TGTGCCAGCAGCTTATCGGGACAGGCCCCCTACAATGAGCAGTTCTTC
>TRBV6-6|NA|TRBJ1-5|few
CASSAPGISNQPQHF
TGTGCCAGCAGTGCCCCAGGGATCAGCAATCAGCCCCAGCATTTT
>TRBV3-1|NA|TRBJ1-6|few
CASSHPGGNSPLHF
TGTGCCAGCAGCCACCCGGGGGGGAATTCACCCCTCCACTTT
>TRBV5-1|NA|TRBJ1-5|NA
CASSPGPPNQPQHF
TGCGCCAGCAGCCCCGGACCGCCAAATCAGCCCCAGCATTTT
>TRBV7-6|NA|TRBJ1-1|many
CASSPPTVPEAFF
TGTGCCAGCAGCCCCCCTACAGTCCCTGAAGCTTTCTTT
>TRBV5-1|TRBD1|TRBJ2-5|many
CASSFGTGSEQETQYF
TGCGCCAGCAGCTTCGGGACAGGGTCGGAACAAGAGACCCAGTACTTC
>TRBV2|TRBD2|TRBJ2-1|NA
CASRRTSGGNEQFF
TGTGCCAGCAGGAGGACTAGCGGGGGCAATGAGCAGTTCTTC
>TRBV6-5|NA|TRBJ2-7|NA
CASSPDSGEQYF
TGTGCCAGCAGTCCGGACAGCGGCGAGCAGTACTTC
>TRBV20-1|NA|TRBJ2-2|NA
CSARVQGTSGELFF
TGCAGTGCTAGAGTTCAGGGGACGTCCGGGGAGCTGTTTTTT
>TRBV5-6|NA|TRBJ2-2|few
CASSLDRARVLIGTGELFF
TGTGCCAGCAGCTTGGACAGGGCCAGGGTGTTAATCGGCACCGGGGAGCTGTTTTTT
>TRBV9|NA|TRBJ2-3|NA
CASSVDLSLTAQYF
TGTGCCAGCAGCGTAGACCTAAGTTTGACAGCGCAGTATTTT
>TRBV18|TRBD2|TRBJ2-5|few
CASSPGLEFETQYF
TGTGCCAGCTCACCGGGACTAGAGTTTGAGACCCAGTACTTC
>TRBV7-9|TRBD1|TRBJ1-2|few
CASSPRGDGYTF
TGTGCCAGCAGCCCCAGGGGGGATGGCTACACCTTC
>TRBV7-2|TRBD1|TRBJ2-4|many
CASSLTRTGTKNIQYF
TGTGCCAGCAGCTTAACTAGGACAGGGACCAAAAACATTCAGTACTTC
>TRBV7-2|TRBD1|TRBJ1-1|NA
CASSTDRGQAFF
TGTGCCAGCAGCACCGACAGGGGGCAAGCTTTCTTT
>TRBV5-1|TRBD1|TRBJ2-3|many
CAMDRGYTDTQYF
TGCGCCATGGACAGGGGATACACAGATACGCAGTATTTT
>TRBV20-1|NA|TRBJ1-2|many
CSARDVLNSLGGYTF
TGCAGTGCTAGAGATGTACTGAACTCCTTGGGGGGCTACACCTTC
>TRBV7-9|NA|TRBJ1-5|few
CASPSKTVDQPQHF
TGTGCCAGCCCGAGTAAGACGGTCGATCAGCCCCAGCATTTT
>TRBV11-2|TRBD1|TRBJ1-1|NA
CASSWTGVGWTEAFF
TGTGCCAGCAGCTGGACAGGAGTTGGGTGGACTGAAGCTTTCTTT
>TRBV7-2|TRBD1|TRBJ2-3|few
CASSSTGVSTDTQYF
TGTGCCAGCAGCTCTACAGGGGTTAGCACAGATACGCAGTATTTT
>TRBV20-1|NA|TRBJ1-2|many
CSAGDKFYGYTF
TGCAGTGCTGGCGACAAATTCTATGGCTACACCTTC
>TRBV3-1|TRBD2|TRBJ2-2|many
CASSQRLAATGELFF
TGTGCCAGCAGCCAAAGACTAGCGGCCACCGGGGAGCTGTTTTTT
>TRBV5-1|NA|TRBJ2-1|many
CASSKQSSSNEQFF
TGCGCCAGCAGCAAGCAAAGTTCGTCCAATGAGCAGTTCTTC
>TRBV25-1|NA|TRBJ2-4|NA
CASSEWGLAKNIQYF
TGTGCCAGCAGTGAATGGGGACTAGCCAAAAACATTCAGTACTTC
>TRBV11-3|NA|TRBJ2-1|few
CASSLDQVTYNEQFF
TGTGCCAGCAGCTTAGATCAAGTCACGTACAATGAGCAGTTCTTC
>TRBV6-5|NA|TRBJ1-1|many
CASSPSTGWGTEAFF
TGTGCCAGCAGCCCTTCCACAGGGTGGGGCACTGAAGCTTTCTTT
>TRBV5-1|TRBD1|TRBJ1-1|many
CASRTGQDTEAFF
TGCGCCAGCCGGACAGGGCAGGACACTGAAGCTTTCTTT
>TRBV12-3/TRBV12-4|NA|TRBJ1-5|NA
CASSSGGIQPQHF
TGTGCCAGCAGTTCGGGCGGAATACAGCCCCAGCATTTT
>TRBV20-1|NA|TRBJ2-3|many
CSARDEVGPDTQYF
TGCAGTGCTAGAGATGAGGTGGGACCAGATACGCAGTATTTT
>TRBV15|NA|TRBJ2-1|NA
CATSRVGSISSYNEQFF
TGTGCCACCAGCAGAGTAGGGTCCATAAGCTCCTACAATGAGCAGTTCTTC
>TRBV27|NA|TRBJ2-2|many
CASRWGAHTGELFF
TGTGCCAGTAGGTGGGGGGCGCACACCGGGGAGCTGTTTTTT